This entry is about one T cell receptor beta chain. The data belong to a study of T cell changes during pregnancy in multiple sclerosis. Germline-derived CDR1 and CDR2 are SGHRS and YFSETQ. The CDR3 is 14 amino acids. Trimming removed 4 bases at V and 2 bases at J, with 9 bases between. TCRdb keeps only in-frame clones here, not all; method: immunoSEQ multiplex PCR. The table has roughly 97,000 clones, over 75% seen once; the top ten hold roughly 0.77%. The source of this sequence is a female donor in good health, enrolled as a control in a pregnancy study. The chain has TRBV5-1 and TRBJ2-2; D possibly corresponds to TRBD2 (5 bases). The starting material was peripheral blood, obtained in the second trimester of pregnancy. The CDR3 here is CASSPGYNTGELFF. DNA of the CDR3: TGCGCCAGCAGCCCGGGGTATAACACCGGGGAGCTGTTTTTT.